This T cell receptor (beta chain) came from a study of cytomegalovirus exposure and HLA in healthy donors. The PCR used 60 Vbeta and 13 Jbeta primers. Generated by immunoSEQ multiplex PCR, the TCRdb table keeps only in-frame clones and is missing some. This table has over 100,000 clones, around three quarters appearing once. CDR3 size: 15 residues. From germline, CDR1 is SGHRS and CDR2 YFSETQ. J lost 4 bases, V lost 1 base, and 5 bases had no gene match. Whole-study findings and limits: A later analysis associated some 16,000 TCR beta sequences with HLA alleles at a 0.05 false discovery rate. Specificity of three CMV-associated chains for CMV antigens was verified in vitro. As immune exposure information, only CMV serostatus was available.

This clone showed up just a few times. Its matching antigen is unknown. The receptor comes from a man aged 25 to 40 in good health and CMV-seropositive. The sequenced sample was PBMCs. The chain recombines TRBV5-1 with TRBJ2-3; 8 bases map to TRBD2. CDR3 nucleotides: TGCGCCAGCAGCTTGAACCGGGGGGGGGCAGATACGCAGTATTTT. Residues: CASSLNRGGADTQYF.